The present TCR beta chain was sequenced within a study of shared clonotypes between healthy human individuals. Broader study findings: Across a handful of donors, naive CD4 shared roughly 5.2%, naive CD8 around 3.8%, memory CD4 roughly 2.3%, memory CD8 0.4% to 0.5%.

About 30,000 T cell genomes (roughly 0.2 ug DNA) went into each sorted-subset replicate. As processed by the authors: Filtering differed because ImmunoSEQ produced junction-only sequences that carried no quality scores. Sequencing used immunoSEQ multiplex PCR; TCRdb keeps in-frame clones, though not all of them. For V, J and clone size, that table is used; D and trimming come from the DNA. The sample holds 2 million to 2.5 million clones, around 95% seen once. Trimming shortened V by 6 bases and J by 3 bases, and 15 bases separated the two germline ends. Per germline, CDR1 MDHEN and CDR2 SYDVKM. The CDR3 runs to 16 residues. All donors were healthy HIV-negative adults lacking recent acute infections or vaccinations. About this clone itself: Its antigen is currently unknown.

The sequenced material came from naive CD4+ T cells sorted from blood. Sample subset: CD45RA+ positively selected. This clonotype was sampled from a man aged 18 to 35 in good health. The chain has TRBV28 and TRBJ2-6, with a weak D call TRBD2 (6 bases). In DNA, the CDR3 is TGTGCCAGCAGCTCCGGTGGGGGAGGTGGGGCCAACGTCCTGACTTTC. Its protein product is CASSSGGGGGANVLTF. The entire variable domain, with the rest obtained from reference TRBV28 and TRBJ2-6, is as follows: DVKVTQSSRYLVKRTGEKVFLECVQDMDHENMFWYRQDPGLGLRLIYFSYDVKMKEKGDIPEGYSVSREKKERFSLILESASTNQTSMYLCASSSGGGGGANVLTFGAGSRLTVL.